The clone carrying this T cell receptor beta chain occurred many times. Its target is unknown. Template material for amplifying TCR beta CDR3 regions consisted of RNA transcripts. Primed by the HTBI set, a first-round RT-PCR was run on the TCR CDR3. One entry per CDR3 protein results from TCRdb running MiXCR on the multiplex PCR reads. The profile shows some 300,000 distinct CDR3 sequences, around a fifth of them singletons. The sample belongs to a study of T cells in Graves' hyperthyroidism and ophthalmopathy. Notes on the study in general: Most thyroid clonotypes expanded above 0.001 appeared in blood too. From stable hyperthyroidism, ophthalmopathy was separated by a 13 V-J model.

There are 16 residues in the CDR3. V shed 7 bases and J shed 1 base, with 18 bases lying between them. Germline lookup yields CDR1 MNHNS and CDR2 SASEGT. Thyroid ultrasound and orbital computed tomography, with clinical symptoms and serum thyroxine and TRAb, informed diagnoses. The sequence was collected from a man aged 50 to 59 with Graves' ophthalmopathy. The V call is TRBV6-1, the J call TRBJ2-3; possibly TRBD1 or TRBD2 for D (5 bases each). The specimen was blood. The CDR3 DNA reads TGTGCCAGCACCATCCCCGGTGTGGGGGGCACAGATACGCAGTATTTT. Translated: CASTIPGVGGTDTQYF.